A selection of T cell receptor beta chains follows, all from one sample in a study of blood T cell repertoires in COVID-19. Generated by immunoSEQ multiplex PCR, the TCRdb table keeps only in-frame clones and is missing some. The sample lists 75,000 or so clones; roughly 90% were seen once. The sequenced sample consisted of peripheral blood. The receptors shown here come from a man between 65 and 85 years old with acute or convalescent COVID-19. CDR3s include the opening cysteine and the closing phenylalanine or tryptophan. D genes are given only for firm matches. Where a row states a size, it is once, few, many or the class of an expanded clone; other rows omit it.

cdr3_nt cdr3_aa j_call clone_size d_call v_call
TGTGCCAGCAGTTATCCGGGACAGGGGAACAATGAGCAGTTCTTC CASSYPGQGNNEQFF TRBJ2-1 - TRBD1 TRBV6-6
TGTGCCAGTAGGGGGACAGGGAGGGCAGAGACCCAGTACTTC CASRGTGRAETQYF TRBJ2-5 - TRBD1 TRBV19
TGCGCCAGCAGCCAAGAATTGAGGCGGTGGCAGCATTTT CASSQELRRWQHF TRBJ1-5 - - TRBV4-1
TGCGCCAGCAGCTTGGGTAGCGTCGCAAATGAGCAGTTCTTC CASSLGSVANEQFF TRBJ2-1 - - TRBV5-1
TGTGCCACCAGTGATGCCTCGGCCGGGGAGCTGTTTTTT CATSDASAGELFF TRBJ2-2 - - TRBV24-1
TGTGCCAGCAGCCAACCAGGACGGGGGACTGAAGCTTTCTTT CASSQPGRGTEAFF TRBJ1-1 - - TRBV3-1/TRBV3-2
TGCGCCAGCAGCCTAGACAGCTACTATGGCTACACCTTC CASSLDSYYGYTF TRBJ1-2 - - TRBV5-1
TGTGCCAGCAGCGCCGAGTCGGGAAAAGAAAAACTGTTTTTT CASSAESGKEKLFF TRBJ1-4 - - TRBV7-9
TGTGCCAGCGGTGGTAGGGGATATGCTTTCTTT CASGGRGYAFF TRBJ1-1 - - TRBV12-3/TRBV12-4
TGTGCCAGCAGTTCCCCCCTGGGACAGGGGAGGATCGGCTACACCTTC CASSSPLGQGRIGYTF TRBJ1-2 once TRBD1 TRBV6-5
TGTGCCAGCAGCTTGTCTCAGGTCATCTACAATGAGCAGTTCTTC CASSLSQVIYNEQFF TRBJ2-1 - - TRBV5-8
TGTGCCAGCAGAGGCCAGGGCGATAGCAATCAGCCCCAGCATTTT CASRGQGDSNQPQHF TRBJ1-5 - - TRBV2
TGTGCCAGCAGTTTAGGAGGGGGCTCTGAAGCTTTCTTT CASSLGGGSEAFF TRBJ1-1 - TRBD1 TRBV28
TGTGCCAGCAGCTCCACTACGGGTCGGCCCCAGCATTTT CASSSTTGRPQHF TRBJ1-5 - - TRBV7-9
TGTGCCGCCCGACAGGCTACCTCTCCCTACGAGCAGTACTTC CAARQATSPYEQYF TRBJ2-7 - - TRBV10-3
TGTGCCAGCAGCTATACGATCGAGTCCGGGGAGCTGTTTTTT CASSYTIESGELFF TRBJ2-2 once - TRBV11-3
TGCGCCAGCAGCTCCGGGACAGTAAACTATGGCTACACCTTC CASSSGTVNYGYTF TRBJ1-2 - TRBD1 TRBV5-1
TGTGCCAGCTCACCGGGACTAGCGGCTCAAGGCGGGCAGTTCTTC CASSPGLAAQGGQFF TRBJ2-1 - TRBD2 TRBV18
TGCAGTGCTAGTGAACAGATGGGTTCACCCCTCCACTTT CSASEQMGSPLHF TRBJ1-6 - - TRBV20-1
TGTGCCAGTAGTAGGAGCGGGAGCTCCTACAATGAGCAGTTCTTC CASSRSGSSYNEQFF TRBJ2-1 - TRBD2 TRBV19
TGTGCCAGTAAAGGGGGCTCCTATAATTCACCCCTCCACTTT CASKGGSYNSPLHF TRBJ1-6 - - TRBV3-1/TRBV3-2
TGCGCCAGCAGCTTTCATCTAGCGGGAGGATTGAACACCGGGGAGCTGTTTTTT CASSFHLAGGLNTGELFF TRBJ2-2 - TRBD2 TRBV5-1
TGTGCCAGCAGCCACGGGACACGAAATGGGGATGAGCAGTTCTTC CASSHGTRNGDEQFF TRBJ2-1 - - TRBV7-9
TGTGCCAGCAGATGGGACAGGGGGCATACTGAAGCTTTCTTT CASRWDRGHTEAFF TRBJ1-1 - TRBD1 TRBV28
TGTGCCAGCAGCCCGGCGGGGGGGAGCGAGCAGTACTTC CASSPAGGSEQYF TRBJ2-7 - TRBD2 TRBV7-9
TGTGCCAGCAGCTTAGGGGGCGCGAAATACAATGAGCAGTTCTTC CASSLGGAKYNEQFF TRBJ2-1 - - TRBV13
TGTGCCAGCAGCTTGAGGGGGACTAGCGGGCGGAATTACGAGCAGTACTTC CASSLRGTSGRNYEQYF TRBJ2-7 - TRBD2 TRBV7-6
TGTGCCAGCAGTGAATTGGGGGGGAACACTGAAGCTTTCTTT CASSELGGNTEAFF TRBJ1-1 - - TRBV6-1
TGTGCCAGCAGCCAAGTTGGAGGGCTCCCTTTGGAGCAGTACTTC CASSQVGGLPLEQYF TRBJ2-7 - - TRBV14
TGTGCCAGCAGCTTAGGGCCGAACTACGAGCAGTACTTC CASSLGPNYEQYF TRBJ2-7 - - TRBV11-2
TGTGCCAGCAGACAAACCCGGGGAGCCAATGAGCAGTTCTTC CASRQTRGANEQFF TRBJ2-1 few - TRBV11-2
TGTGCCAGCAATGCTGCGGGGCAGGGTTACGGCTACACCTTC CASNAAGQGYGYTF TRBJ1-2 - - TRBV28
TGTGCCAGCATACCACAGGGGGCTGGTTACTCACCCCTCCACTTT CASIPQGAGYSPLHF TRBJ1-6 - TRBD1 TRBV6-5
TGTGCCAGCAGCCCTGGGACTGGCGGCCAGTATTTT CASSPGTGGQYF TRBJ2-3 - - TRBV3-1/TRBV3-2
TGTGCCAGCAGGGGGGCGGGAGAGACCCAGTACTTC CASRGAGETQYF TRBJ2-5 - - TRBV9
TGTGCCAGCTCCCAACCGGGACTCCCAGGGGGCAATGAGCAGTTCTTC CASSQPGLPGGNEQFF TRBJ2-1 - - TRBV18
TGTGCCAGCAGCGCGGAAGTAGGCGAGCAGTACTTC CASSAEVGEQYF TRBJ2-7 - - TRBV7-2
TGTGCCAGCAGCCTTAAAAATAGCGGGAGGGCCGTAGATACGCAGTATTTT CASSLKNSGRAVDTQYF TRBJ2-3 - TRBD2 TRBV6-2/TRBV6-3
TGTGCCAGCAGCTTAGGTGGAGGACTAGCGGGAAATCGGCGTGAGCAGTTCTTC CASSLGGGLAGNRREQFF TRBJ2-1 - TRBD2 TRBV13
TGTGCCAGCAGTAGGACTTCCAGGCACTACAATGAGCAGTTCTTC CASSRTSRHYNEQFF TRBJ2-1 once - TRBV28
TGCGCCAGCAGTGAGGGCTTAGCGCGACAAAATTCACCCCTCCACTTT CASSEGLARQNSPLHF TRBJ1-6 - - TRBV10-2
TGTGCCAGCACCCAGCTAAGACTCTCCCCCAATGAGCAGTTCTTC CASTQLRLSPNEQFF TRBJ2-1 - - TRBV28
TGTGCCAGCAGCTTAGGTTTTGGTGGCAGCGGGAGCTACAATGAGCAGTTCTTC CASSLGFGGSGSYNEQFF TRBJ2-1 - TRBD2 TRBV7-9
TGTGCCAGCAGCCAAACAGGCTACGGATACAATGAGCAGTTCTTC CASSQTGYGYNEQFF TRBJ2-1 - - TRBV7-2
TGTGCCAGCAGCCAACTAGCGGGAGTGGAGGGTGAGCAGTTCTTC CASSQLAGVEGEQFF TRBJ2-1 - TRBD2 TRBV5-5
TGTGCCAGCAGTGAATCAAGGGGCCATCTAGCGGGAGCCGAGCAGTTCTTC CASSESRGHLAGAEQFF TRBJ2-1 - TRBD2 TRBV6-1
TGTGCCAGCAGCTTTAGAGGTTTGAACACCGGGGAGCTGTTTTTT CASSFRGLNTGELFF TRBJ2-2 - - TRBV7-2
TGTGCCGCTAGCGCCTTACTTACCGGGGAGCTGTTTTTT CAASALLTGELFF TRBJ2-2 - - TRBV12-3/TRBV12-4
TGTGCCAGCAGCGCCCACACAGATACGCAGTATTTT CASSAHTDTQYF TRBJ2-3 - - TRBV9